This TCR beta chain was obtained from a study of blood T cell repertoires in COVID-19. The protocol was immunoSEQ multiplex PCR, while the TCRdb copy is restricted to in-frame clones and leaves out a portion. The profile shows around 140,000 clones, around 90% of them singletons. CDR1 SNHLY and CDR2 FYNNEI come from the germline V gene. The CDR3 contains 12 residues. Trimming cost V 7 bases and J 7 bases, with 10 bases left between them. This TCR came from a woman in her 50s with acute or convalescent COVID-19. Sequenced sample: peripheral blood. V usage is TRBV2 and J usage is TRBJ1-4; D possibly corresponds to TRBD1 (5 bases). The CDR3 loop reads CASKGDTEKLFF. Here the CDR3 DNA reads TGTGCCAGCAAAGGGGATACTGAAAAACTGTTTTTT.